A single T cell receptor (beta chain) is shown here with its context. Its antigen is not known. Method: immunoSEQ multiplex PCR; TCRdb's copy keeps in-frame clones and lacks some. Of fewer than 10,000 clones in the sample, around 85% were seen once. Germline-derived CDR1 and CDR2 are MNHNS and SASEGT. This CDR3 is built from 15 residues. Trimming took 2 bases from V and 0 from J; bases not matched to a gene: 2. The sample originates from a study of PD-1 blockade in mismatch repair-deficient tumors. Across the whole study: Patients had about 13 mismatch repair-deficient cancer types and were previously treated and progressing. Study-level findings and limits: Tumor-resident clones, often absent from pretreatment blood, expanded after pembrolizumab and then contracted.

A few pembrolizumab responders had their TCRs sequenced. The sample here was PBMCs, taken just under 47 weeks after starting pembrolizumab. The source is an adult with mismatch repair-deficient cancer. The chain couples TRBV6-1 to TRBJ2-5; 8 nucleotides match TRBD1. The chain's CDR3 is CASSETTGDQETQYF. CDR3 in DNA: TGTGCCAGCAGTGAAACGACAGGGGACCAAGAGACCCAGTACTTC.